This is a list of T cell receptor beta chains from one sample in a study of T-cell reconstitution after alpha-beta-depleted transplantation in children. A single record per CDR3 protein comes from TCRdb applying MiXCR to the PCR reads. The table shows nearly 200,000 distinct CDR3 sequences, with roughly 6.3% occurring only once. Specimen: PBMCs, collected before TCRalphabeta/CD19-depleted stem cell transplant. The receptors come from a girl under three years old with combined immunodeficiency, due to receive a stem cell transplant. Both conserved end residues are part of each CDR3. The order of the fields is D gene, J gene, clone size, V gene, CDR3 DNA, CDR3 protein. The D gene is left open where the match is weak. The size entry is marked missing in some rows and otherwise reads once, few, many or a size class.

TRBD2 TRBJ2-2 NA TRBV4-1 TGCGCCAGCAGCCAAGATGGTAGGCTAGCGGTTAACACCGGGGAGCTGTTTTTT CASSQDGRLAVNTGELFF
NA TRBJ2-1 many TRBV6-5 TGTGCCAGCAGTCCGCTAAACAGGGTTCCAGATGAGCAGTTCTTC CASSPLNRVPDEQFF
NA TRBJ2-2 many TRBV27 TGTGCCAGCAGTTTATCCTACGTGGGCGGGATAGGAACCGGGGAGCTGTTTTTT CASSLSYVGGIGTGELFF
TRBD2 TRBJ2-7 many TRBV29-1 TGCAGCGTTGTGCTAGCGGAGACGGGCGAGCAGTACTTC CSVVLAETGEQYF
NA TRBJ2-2 few TRBV29-1 TGCAGCGGGGTGCAAGCCGGGGAGCTGTTTTTT CSGVQAGELFF
TRBD2 TRBJ2-2 many TRBV29-1 TGCAGCGTTGTCACTAGCGGGAGTTTCACCGGGGAGCTGTTTTTT CSVVTSGSFTGELFF
NA TRBJ2-1 many TRBV25-1 TGTGCCAGCAGTCCAGGTGCCTACAATGAGCAGTTCTTC CASSPGAYNEQFF
NA TRBJ2-1 many TRBV12-3/TRBV12-4 TGTGCCAGCAGTTTAGGAGAGGGGAGCTCCTACAATGAGCAGTTCTTC CASSLGEGSSYNEQFF
TRBD2 TRBJ2-5 many TRBV29-1 TGCAGGGGGGGGGAGTTAGCACAGACCCAGTACTTC CRGGELAQTQYF
NA TRBJ2-2 many TRBV5-1 TGCGCCAGCAGCTTGGTGGCTAGCGGGGAGCTGTTTTTT CASSLVASGELFF
NA TRBJ2-3 NA TRBV5-6 TGTGCCAGCGGGGGGGGGGCGTACACAGATACGCAGTATTTT CASGGGAYTDTQYF
TRBD2 TRBJ2-7 many TRBV20-1 TGCAGTGCTCCCCTCCCCAGCGGGGGCTCCTACGAGCAGTACTTC CSAPLPSGGSYEQYF
TRBD2 TRBJ2-3 many TRBV12-3/TRBV12-4 TGTGCCAGCACCACCGGACTAGCGGGGGGCAGGAGCACAGATACGCAGTATTTT CASTTGLAGGRSTDTQYF
NA TRBJ2-7 many TRBV4-3 TGCGCCAGCAGCCAAGTGCGGCGCGACGAGCAGTACTTC CASSQVRRDEQYF
TRBD1 TRBJ2-3 many TRBV20-1 TGCAGTGCTAGAGATGGGGCGACAGGGTCCCTCAGCACAGATACGCAGTATTTT CSARDGATGSLSTDTQYF
NA TRBJ2-4 many TRBV4-1 TGCGCCAGCAGCCAAGCCCTAGCCAAAAACATTCAGTACTTC CASSQALAKNIQYF
NA TRBJ1-3 many TRBV6-5 TGTGCCAGCAGTTACTCTGTGCTGGGGTCCGGAAACACCATATATTTT CASSYSVLGSGNTIYF
TRBD1 TRBJ2-5 many TRBV27 TGTGCCAGCAGTTTATATTGGGACAGAGACGAAGAGACCCAGTACTTC CASSLYWDRDEETQYF
NA TRBJ2-2 many TRBV6-1 TGTGCCAGCACCCTGTATCCCCCCGGGGAGCTGTTTTTT CASTLYPPGELFF
NA TRBJ1-1 many TRBV29-1 TGCAGCGTTTTAACAGGGAAGGGCGCTGAAGCTTTCTTT CSVLTGKGAEAFF
TRBD1 TRBJ2-5 many TRBV11-1 TGTGCCAGCAGCTTCAGAAGGGGGCTCAGAGAGACCCAGTACTTC CASSFRRGLRETQYF
TRBD2 TRBJ2-5 once TRBV20-1 TGCAGTGCCTTGGTCGTAGCGGGAAAAGAGACCCAGTACTTC CSALVVAGKETQYF
TRBD1 TRBJ2-1 NA TRBV7-9 TGTGCCAGCAGCTCCCGGGACAGGGTCTACAATGAGCAGTTCTTC CASSSRDRVYNEQFF
NA TRBJ2-3 many TRBV7-8 TGTGCCAGCAGCTTAGTGTTTCGGGGTCCAGATACGCAGTATTTT CASSLVFRGPDTQYF
NA TRBJ2-6 NA TRBV7-3 TGTGCCAGCAGCTTAACAGGTGGGACGGAATCTGGGGCCAACGTCCTGACTTTC CASSLTGGTESGANVLTF
NA TRBJ1-6 few TRBV12-3/TRBV12-4 TGTGCCAGCAGTTTAACCCTGACAGAAGGGGGGCTAATTTTGTCCCTCTCCTATAATTCACCCCTCCACTTT CASSLTLTEGGLILSLSYNSPLHF
NA TRBJ2-2 few TRBV5-1 TGCGCCAGCTCTCCGCCCAGGACATCGAACACCGGGGAGCTGTTTTTT CASSPPRTSNTGELFF
NA TRBJ1-1 many TRBV25-1 TGTGCCAGCATGCAGGGTCTCACTGAAGCTTTCTTT CASMQGLTEAFF
NA TRBJ2-7 many TRBV6-2/TRBV6-3 TGTGCCAGCAGCTCCTCGACAGGCTATACCTACGAGCAGTACTTC CASSSSTGYTYEQYF
NA TRBJ2-3 many TRBV3-1 TGTGCCAGCAGCCAGAAACCTGTCACAGATACGCAGTATTTT CASSQKPVTDTQYF
NA TRBJ2-1 many TRBV11-1 TGTGCCAGCAGTAAAGAGGTGGGGACGTACAATGAGCAGTTCTTC CASSKEVGTYNEQFF
NA TRBJ1-5 few TRBV11-2 TGTGCCAGCAGCTTAGGGACCGGGTCGGCGCCCCAGCATTTT CASSLGTGSAPQHF
TRBD2 TRBJ2-1 few TRBV20-1 TGCAGTGCCATAGGTCTGCAGACTAGCGGGGGAAGGTACAATGAGCAGTTCTTC CSAIGLQTSGGRYNEQFF
NA TRBJ1-2 many TRBV29-1 TGCAGCGTTGAAGCAGGGTACTATGGCTACACCTTC CSVEAGYYGYTF
TRBD2 TRBJ2-1 many TRBV12-3/TRBV12-4 TGTGCCACCCTCCTAGCGGGAGGGCCGCAGTTCTTC CATLLAGGPQFF
TRBD2 TRBJ2-3 NA TRBV4-1 TGCGCCAGCAGCCCTGGGAGCGGGAGACCAGATACGCAGTATTTT CASSPGSGRPDTQYF
NA TRBJ1-3 many TRBV7-8 TGTGCCAGCAGCTTAGACTCACCGAGGGCTGGAAACACCATATATTTT CASSLDSPRAGNTIYF
TRBD2 TRBJ2-1 many TRBV4-2 TGTGCCAGCAGCCAGATACCTAACCCGGGACTAGCGTCCTACAATGAGCAGTTCTTC CASSQIPNPGLASYNEQFF
NA TRBJ2-5 few TRBV6-2/TRBV6-3 TGTGCCAGCAGTTACGCGACCGGTGGGCGGGGATTCCAAGAGACCCAGTACTTC CASSYATGGRGFQETQYF
NA TRBJ2-1 many TRBV21-1 TGTGCCAGCAGCAATTCCCATTGCGCCCATCACAATGAGCAGTTCTTC CASSNSHCAHHNEQFF
NA TRBJ2-2 NA TRBV5-1 TGCGCCAGCAGGTTTATGACAGGCCTGAACACCGGGGAGCTGTTTTTT CASRFMTGLNTGELFF
NA TRBJ2-3 many TRBV20-1 TGCAGTGCTGGAGCTCGGGGCGGCGGACCTAGCACAGATACGCAGTATTTT CSAGARGGGPSTDTQYF